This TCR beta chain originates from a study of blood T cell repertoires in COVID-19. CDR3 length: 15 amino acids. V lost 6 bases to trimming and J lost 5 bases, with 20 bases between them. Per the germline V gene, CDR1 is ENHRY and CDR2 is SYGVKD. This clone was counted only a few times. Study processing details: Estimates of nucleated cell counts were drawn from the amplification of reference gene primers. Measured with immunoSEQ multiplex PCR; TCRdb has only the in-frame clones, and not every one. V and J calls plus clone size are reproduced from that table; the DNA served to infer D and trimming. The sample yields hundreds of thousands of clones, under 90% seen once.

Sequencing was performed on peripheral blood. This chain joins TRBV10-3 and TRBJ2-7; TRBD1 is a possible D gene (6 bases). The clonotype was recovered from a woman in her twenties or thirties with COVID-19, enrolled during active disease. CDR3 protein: CAIRPSITGTHEQYF. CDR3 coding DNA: TGTGCCATCAGACCCAGCATTACAGGGACCCACGAGCAGTACTTC.